The TCR beta chain under discussion was sequenced for a study of T cells and Merkel cell carcinoma outcomes. Whole-study results and caveats: Repertoire plus T-cell density reportedly predicted Merkel cell carcinoma outcomes.

The CDR3 consists of 14 residues. Germline-derived CDR1 and CDR2 are MNHEY and SMNVEV (reference sequence). The V segment lost 8 bases and the J segment 14 bases; nucleotides outside the gene matches: 18. Data came from immunoSEQ multiplex PCR; TCRdb stores just in-frame clones and leaves some out. The sample records 1,600 or so clones, more than 90% being singletons. The sample holds a few counts of this clone. Its antigen is unidentified. The gene calls are TRBV27 and TRBJ2-3; 8 nucleotides line up with TRBD2. Sequencing was carried out using tumor tissue from Merkel cell carcinoma. This receptor was obtained from a human donor with Merkel cell carcinoma. The CDR3 reads CASRGGREYVKWYF. For the CDR3, the DNA is TGTGCCAGCCGGGGGGGCAGGGAGTATGTGAAATGGTATTTT.